A selection of T cell receptor beta chains follows, all from one sample in a study of PD-L1 blockade in urothelial cancer. Profiling relied on immunoSEQ multiplex PCR, and the TCRdb table lists in-frame clones only, not all of them. The sample consists of 83,000 or so clones, roughly 80% of them appearing once. This specimen consisted of PBMCs, obtained around atezolizumab (anti-PD-L1) treatment. Every receptor here comes from a man aged 70-80 years with urothelial cancer. Each CDR3 is given with its conserved first and last residue. D genes are given only for firm matches. For some rows the clone size is stated as once, few or many, or as a class when expanded; others skip it.

clone_size j_call d_call v_call cdr3_nt cdr3_aa
. TRBJ2-2 TRBD2 TRBV27 TGTGCCAGCAGTTTAGGTGGGAGGGCACCCGGGGAGCTGTTTTTT CASSLGGRAPGELFF
once TRBJ2-5 . TRBV19 TGTGCCAGTAGTATTCCCGGGCAAGAGACCCAGTACTTC CASSIPGQETQYF
. TRBJ2-5 TRBD1 TRBV5-1 TGCGCCAGCAGCTTGCCCGCCGGCCAGGGGGCAGGAGAGACCCAGTACTTC CASSLPAGQGAGETQYF
. TRBJ2-2 TRBD1 TRBV6-5 TGTGCCAGCAGTACGGGACAGGCGAACACCGGGGAGCTGTTTTTT CASSTGQANTGELFF
. TRBJ1-1 TRBD1 TRBV11-3 TGTGCCAGCAGCTTAGCCCCTAGGGGGCGCCTGAACACTGAAGCTTTCTTT CASSLAPRGRLNTEAFF
. TRBJ2-5 . TRBV29-1 TGCAGCGTTGAGGCCGTGACTAGAGAGACCCAGTACTTC CSVEAVTRETQYF
once TRBJ2-4 TRBD1 TRBV6-1 TGTGCCAGCAGTGCGGACAGGACCCATTCCAAAAACATTCAGTACTTC CASSADRTHSKNIQYF
. TRBJ1-2 . TRBV10-3 TGTGCCATCAGTGTTGGGGGGATGAACTATGGCTACACCTTC CAISVGGMNYGYTF
. TRBJ2-7 TRBD1 TRBV29-1 TGCAGCGCCGGGGCAGGGGGTCGGGAGCAGTACTTC CSAGAGGREQYF
. TRBJ1-6 . TRBV18 TGTGCCAGCTCACCGTCCCGCCGCGACAGGACCAATTCACCCCTCCACTTT CASSPSRRDRTNSPLHF
. TRBJ2-1 TRBD2 TRBV6-4 TGTGCCAGCAGTGAGCTAGGGACTAGTGAAGCCGAGCAGTTCTTC CASSELGTSEAEQFF
. TRBJ2-1 TRBD2 TRBV11-2 TGTGCCAGCAGCTTAGCGGGGGGACACAATGAGCAGTTCTTC CASSLAGGHNEQFF
. TRBJ2-1 TRBD2 TRBV6-4 TGTGCCAGCAGTGTTCAGTTGGGCGGGGGCAATGAGCAGTTCTTC CASSVQLGGGNEQFF
. TRBJ1-4 TRBD1 TRBV2 TGTGCCAGCACCGTGGACAGGGGGAATGAAAAACTGTTTTTT CASTVDRGNEKLFF
. TRBJ1-1 . TRBV10-3 TGTGCCATCAGTGCAGGGACAACTGAAGCTTTCTTT CAISAGTTEAFF
. TRBJ2-5 TRBD1 TRBV30 TGTGCCTGGAGTGGCGGGACAGGTAGTTTCGAGACCCAGTACTTC CAWSGGTGSFETQYF
. TRBJ2-5 TRBD2 TRBV7-9 TGTGCCAGCGCCGGGACTAGCGGGAGGGCCTGGGAGACCCAGTACTTC CASAGTSGRAWETQYF
. TRBJ2-2 TRBD1 TRBV5-1 TGCGCCAGCAGCCCTCGTACAGGGGCGGACACCGGGGAGCTGTTTTTT CASSPRTGADTGELFF
once TRBJ1-5 . TRBV19 TGTGCCAGTATGAGGCAGGGGCTATATAGCAATCAGCCCCAGCATTTT CASMRQGLYSNQPQHF
once TRBJ2-1 TRBD1 TRBV5-4 TGTGCCAGCAGCAAAGCAGGGGGCGAGGGTGAGCAGTTCTTC CASSKAGGEGEQFF
. TRBJ2-1 TRBD2 TRBV2 TGTGCCACCTCAAGAGGGACTAGCGGGGGGGCAATACCCCAACGTATGGGTGAGCAGTTCTTC CATSRGTSGGAIPQRMGEQFF
. TRBJ1-2 TRBD1 TRBV18 TGTGCCAGCTCACCAAGGACAGGGAATTATGGCTACACCTTC CASSPRTGNYGYTF
. TRBJ1-2 . TRBV27 TGTGCCAGCAGTTCCGGGGGTAATGGCTACACCTTC CASSSGGNGYTF
few TRBJ1-1 TRBD1 TRBV5-1 TGCGCCAGCAGCTTCTCCCTTGGCTCATCGAACGGAGGGGGCCGAACTGAAGCTTTCTTT CASSFSLGSSNGGGRTEAFF